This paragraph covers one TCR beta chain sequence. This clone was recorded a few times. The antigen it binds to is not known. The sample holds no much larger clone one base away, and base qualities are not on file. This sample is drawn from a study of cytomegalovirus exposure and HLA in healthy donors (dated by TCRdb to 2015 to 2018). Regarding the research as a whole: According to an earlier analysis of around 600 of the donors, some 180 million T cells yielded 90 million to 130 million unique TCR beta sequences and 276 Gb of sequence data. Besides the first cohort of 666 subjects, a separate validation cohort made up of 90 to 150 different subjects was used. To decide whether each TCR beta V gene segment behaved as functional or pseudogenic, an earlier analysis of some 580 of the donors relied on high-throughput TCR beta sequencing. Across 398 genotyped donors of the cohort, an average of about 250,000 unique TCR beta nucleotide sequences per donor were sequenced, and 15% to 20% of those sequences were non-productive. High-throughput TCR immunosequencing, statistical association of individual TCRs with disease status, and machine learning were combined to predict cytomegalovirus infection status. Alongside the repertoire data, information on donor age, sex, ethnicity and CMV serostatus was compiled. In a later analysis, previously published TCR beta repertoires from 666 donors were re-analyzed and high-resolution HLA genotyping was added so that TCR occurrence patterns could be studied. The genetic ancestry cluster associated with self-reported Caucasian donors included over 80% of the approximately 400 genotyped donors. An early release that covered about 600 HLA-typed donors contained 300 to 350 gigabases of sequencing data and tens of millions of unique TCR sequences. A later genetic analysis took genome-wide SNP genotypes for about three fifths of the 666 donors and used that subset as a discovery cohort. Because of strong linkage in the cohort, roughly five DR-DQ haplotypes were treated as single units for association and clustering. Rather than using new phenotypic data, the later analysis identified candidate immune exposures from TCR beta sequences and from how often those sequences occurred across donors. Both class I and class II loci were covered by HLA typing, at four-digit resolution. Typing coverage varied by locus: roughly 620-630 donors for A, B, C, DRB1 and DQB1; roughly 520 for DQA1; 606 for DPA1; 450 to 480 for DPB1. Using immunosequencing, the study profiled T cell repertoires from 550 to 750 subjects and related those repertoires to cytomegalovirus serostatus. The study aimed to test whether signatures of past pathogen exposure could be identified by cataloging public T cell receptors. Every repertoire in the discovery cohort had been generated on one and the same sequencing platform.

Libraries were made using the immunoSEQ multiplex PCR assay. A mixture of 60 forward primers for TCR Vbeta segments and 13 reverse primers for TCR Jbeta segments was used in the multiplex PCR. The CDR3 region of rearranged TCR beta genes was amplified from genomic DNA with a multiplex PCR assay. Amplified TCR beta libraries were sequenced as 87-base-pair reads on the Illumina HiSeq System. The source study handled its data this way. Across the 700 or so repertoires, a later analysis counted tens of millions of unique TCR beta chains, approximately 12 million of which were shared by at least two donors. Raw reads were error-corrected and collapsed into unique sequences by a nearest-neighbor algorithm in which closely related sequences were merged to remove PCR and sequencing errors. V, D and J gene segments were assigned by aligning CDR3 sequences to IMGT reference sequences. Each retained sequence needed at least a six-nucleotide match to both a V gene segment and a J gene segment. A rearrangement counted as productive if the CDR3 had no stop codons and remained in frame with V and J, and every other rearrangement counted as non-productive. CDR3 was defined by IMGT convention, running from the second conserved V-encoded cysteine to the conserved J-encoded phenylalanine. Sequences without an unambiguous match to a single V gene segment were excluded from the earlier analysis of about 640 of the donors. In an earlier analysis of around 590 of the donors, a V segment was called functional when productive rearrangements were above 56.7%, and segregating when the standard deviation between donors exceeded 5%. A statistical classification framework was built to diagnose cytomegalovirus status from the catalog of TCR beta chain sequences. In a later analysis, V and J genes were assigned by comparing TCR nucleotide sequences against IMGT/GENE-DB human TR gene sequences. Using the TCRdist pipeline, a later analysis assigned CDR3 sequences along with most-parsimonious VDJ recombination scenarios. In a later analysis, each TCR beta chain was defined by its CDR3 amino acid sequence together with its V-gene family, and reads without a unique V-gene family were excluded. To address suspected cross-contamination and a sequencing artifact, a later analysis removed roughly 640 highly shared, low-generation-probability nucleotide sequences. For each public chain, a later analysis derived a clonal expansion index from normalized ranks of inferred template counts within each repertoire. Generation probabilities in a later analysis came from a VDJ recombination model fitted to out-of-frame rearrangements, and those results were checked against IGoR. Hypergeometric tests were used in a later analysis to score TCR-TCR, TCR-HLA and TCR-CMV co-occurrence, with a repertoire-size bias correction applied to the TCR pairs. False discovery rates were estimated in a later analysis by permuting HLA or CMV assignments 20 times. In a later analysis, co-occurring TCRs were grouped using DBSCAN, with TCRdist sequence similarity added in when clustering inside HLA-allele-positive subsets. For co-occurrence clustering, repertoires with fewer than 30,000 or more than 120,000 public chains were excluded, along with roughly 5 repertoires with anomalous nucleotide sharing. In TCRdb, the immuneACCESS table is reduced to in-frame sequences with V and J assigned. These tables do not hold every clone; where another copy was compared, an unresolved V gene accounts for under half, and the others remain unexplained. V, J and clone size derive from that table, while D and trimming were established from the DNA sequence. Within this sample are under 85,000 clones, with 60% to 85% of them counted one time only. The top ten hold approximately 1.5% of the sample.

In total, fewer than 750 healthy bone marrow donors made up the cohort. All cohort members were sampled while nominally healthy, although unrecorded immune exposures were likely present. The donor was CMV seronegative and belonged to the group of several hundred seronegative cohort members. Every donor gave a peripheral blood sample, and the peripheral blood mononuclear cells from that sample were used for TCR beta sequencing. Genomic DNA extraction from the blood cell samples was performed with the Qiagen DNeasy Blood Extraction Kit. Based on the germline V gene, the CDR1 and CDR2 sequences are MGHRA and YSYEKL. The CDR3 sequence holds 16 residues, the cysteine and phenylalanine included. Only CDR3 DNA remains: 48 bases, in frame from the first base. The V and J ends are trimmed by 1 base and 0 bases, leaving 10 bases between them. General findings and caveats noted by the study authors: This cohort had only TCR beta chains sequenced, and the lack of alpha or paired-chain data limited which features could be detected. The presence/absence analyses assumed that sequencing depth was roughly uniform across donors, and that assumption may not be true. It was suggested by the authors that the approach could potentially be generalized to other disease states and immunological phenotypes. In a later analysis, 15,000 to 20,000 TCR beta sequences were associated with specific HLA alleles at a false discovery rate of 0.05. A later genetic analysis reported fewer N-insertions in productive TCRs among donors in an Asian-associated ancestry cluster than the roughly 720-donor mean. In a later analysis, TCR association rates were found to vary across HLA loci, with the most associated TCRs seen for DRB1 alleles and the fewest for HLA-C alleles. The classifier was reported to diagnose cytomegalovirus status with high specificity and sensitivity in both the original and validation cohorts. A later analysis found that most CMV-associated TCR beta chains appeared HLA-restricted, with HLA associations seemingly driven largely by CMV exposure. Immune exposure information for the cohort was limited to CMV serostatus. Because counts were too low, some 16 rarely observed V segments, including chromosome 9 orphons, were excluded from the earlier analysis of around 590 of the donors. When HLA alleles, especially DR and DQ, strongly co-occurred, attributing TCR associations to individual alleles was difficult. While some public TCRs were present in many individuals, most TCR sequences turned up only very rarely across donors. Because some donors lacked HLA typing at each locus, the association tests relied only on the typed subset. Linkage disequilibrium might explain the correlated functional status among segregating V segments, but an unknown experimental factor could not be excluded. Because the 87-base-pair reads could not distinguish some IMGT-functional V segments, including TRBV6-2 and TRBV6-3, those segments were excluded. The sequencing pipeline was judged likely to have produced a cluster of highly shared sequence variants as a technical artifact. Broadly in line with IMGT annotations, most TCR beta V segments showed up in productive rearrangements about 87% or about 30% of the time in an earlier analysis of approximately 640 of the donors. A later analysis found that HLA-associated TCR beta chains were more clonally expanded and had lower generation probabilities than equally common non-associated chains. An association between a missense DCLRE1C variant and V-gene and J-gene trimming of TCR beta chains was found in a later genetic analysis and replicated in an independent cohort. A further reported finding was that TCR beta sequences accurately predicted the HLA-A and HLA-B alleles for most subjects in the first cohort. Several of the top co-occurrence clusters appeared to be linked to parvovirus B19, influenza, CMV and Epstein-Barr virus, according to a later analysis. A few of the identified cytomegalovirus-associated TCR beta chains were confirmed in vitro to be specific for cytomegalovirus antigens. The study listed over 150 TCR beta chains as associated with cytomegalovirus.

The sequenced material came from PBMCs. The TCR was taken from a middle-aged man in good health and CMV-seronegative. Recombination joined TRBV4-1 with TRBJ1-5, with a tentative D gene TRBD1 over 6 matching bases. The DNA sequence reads TGCGCCAGCAGCCAAGTTGGACAGAATAGCAATCAGCCCCAGCATTTT. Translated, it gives CASSQVGQNSNQPQHF.